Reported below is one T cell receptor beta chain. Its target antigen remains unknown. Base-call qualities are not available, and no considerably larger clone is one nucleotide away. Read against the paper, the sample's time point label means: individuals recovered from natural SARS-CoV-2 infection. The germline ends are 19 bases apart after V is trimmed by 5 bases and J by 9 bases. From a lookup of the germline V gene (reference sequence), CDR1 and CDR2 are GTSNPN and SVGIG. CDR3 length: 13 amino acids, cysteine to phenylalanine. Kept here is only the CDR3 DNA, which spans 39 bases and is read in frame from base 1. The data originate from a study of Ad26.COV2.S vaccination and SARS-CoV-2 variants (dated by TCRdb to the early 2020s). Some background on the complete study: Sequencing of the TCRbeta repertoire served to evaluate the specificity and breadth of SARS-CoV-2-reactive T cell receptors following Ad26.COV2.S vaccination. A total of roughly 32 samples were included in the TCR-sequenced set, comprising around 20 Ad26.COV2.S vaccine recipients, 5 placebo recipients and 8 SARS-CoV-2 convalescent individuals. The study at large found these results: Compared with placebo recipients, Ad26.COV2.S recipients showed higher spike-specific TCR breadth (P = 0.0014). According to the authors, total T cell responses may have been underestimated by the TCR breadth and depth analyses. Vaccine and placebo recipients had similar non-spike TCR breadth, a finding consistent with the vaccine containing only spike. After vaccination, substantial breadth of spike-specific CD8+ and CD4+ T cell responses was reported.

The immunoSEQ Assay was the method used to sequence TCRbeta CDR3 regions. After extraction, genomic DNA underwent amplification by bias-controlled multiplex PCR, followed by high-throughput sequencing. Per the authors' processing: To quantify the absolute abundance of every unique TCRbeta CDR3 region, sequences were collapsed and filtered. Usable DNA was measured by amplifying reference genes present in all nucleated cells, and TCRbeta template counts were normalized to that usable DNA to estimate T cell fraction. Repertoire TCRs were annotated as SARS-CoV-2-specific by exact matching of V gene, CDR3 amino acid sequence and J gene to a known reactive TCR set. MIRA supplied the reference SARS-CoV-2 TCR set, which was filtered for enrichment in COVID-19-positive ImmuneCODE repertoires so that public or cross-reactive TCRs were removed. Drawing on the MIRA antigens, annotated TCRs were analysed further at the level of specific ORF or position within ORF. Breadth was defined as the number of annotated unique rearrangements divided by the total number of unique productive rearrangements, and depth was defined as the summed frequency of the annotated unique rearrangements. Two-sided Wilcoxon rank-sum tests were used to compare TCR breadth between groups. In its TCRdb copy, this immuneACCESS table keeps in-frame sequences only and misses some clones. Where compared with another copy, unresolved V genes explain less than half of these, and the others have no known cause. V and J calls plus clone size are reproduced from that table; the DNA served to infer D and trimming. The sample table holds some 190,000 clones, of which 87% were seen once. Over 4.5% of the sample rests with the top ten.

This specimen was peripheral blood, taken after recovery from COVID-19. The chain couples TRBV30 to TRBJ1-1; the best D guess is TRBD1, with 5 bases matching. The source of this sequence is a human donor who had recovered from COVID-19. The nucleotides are TGTGCCTGGGGGCGAGGCACAGGTCGTCAAGCTTTCTTT. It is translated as CAWGRGTGRQAFF.